This T cell receptor beta chain was identified in a study of T cell repertoires in cytomegalovirus infection. At the level of the study: The public TCR beta signatures pointed to both CMV infection and matching HLA type.

Note on this clonotype: Its antigen is not identified.

Notes on the study in general: CMV-specific HLA-C-restricted TCR beta clonotypes dominated the ex vivo response. Carriers of CMV plus the relevant HLA were identified by cumulative public TCR beta family frequency.

The V end was cut by 2 bases, the J end by 5 bases, with 13 bases between. CDR1 is MNHEY and CDR2 is SVGEGT in the germline V gene. There are 15 residues in the CDR3. TCRdb analysed the reads with MiXCR anew, one entry per CDR3 protein. The table records some 450,000 distinct CDR3 sequences, approximately 30% of them present only once. V and J are TRBV6-2 or TRBV6-3 and TRBJ1-5; possible D gene TRBD1, 5 bases. Input material: PBMCs. This sequence was found in a human donor in good health (CMV status not recorded). Some clones in this sample may be carry-over from other donors' samples. The CDR3 DNA is TGTGCCAGCAGTTACCGACCAGGGTGGGATCAGCCCCAGCATTTT. It is translated as CASSYRPGWDQPQHF.